What follows are 7 T cell receptor beta chains derived from one specimen sequenced in a study of cytotoxic CD8 clonotypes in ibrutinib-treated CLL. TCRdb's table, derived via immunoSEQ multiplex PCR, lists solely in-frame clones and lacks some. The sample yields 53,000 or so clones, roughly 49% seen once. The material sequenced was PBMCs, taken at disease progression, from a patient treated with ibrutinib. These receptor sequences come from a human donor with chronic lymphocytic leukemia.

This rearrangement joins TRBV28 to TRBJ1-1; the match to TRBD1 covers 8 bases. Trimming at V came to 7 bases and at J to 4 bases, leaving 8 bases not matched to a gene. The CDR3 length is 14 residues. Germline CDR1 reads MDHEN; CDR2 reads SYDVKM. The CDR3 DNA reads TGTGCCAGCAAGAGGACAGGGACGAGCACTGAAGCTTTCTTT. This encodes CASKRTGTSTEAFF.

Only a few counts were recorded for this clone. The V call is TRBV19, the J call TRBJ1-6; D remains ambiguous. The CDR3 totals 14 residues. Germline V lookup: CDR1 LNHDA, CDR2 SQIVND (reference sequence). The V end lost 5 bases, the J end lost 5 bases, and 10 bases lay between the germline ends. The CDR3, as DNA: TGTGCCAGTAGTGCGGGCCACAATAATTCACCCCTCCACTTT. This encodes CASSAGHNNSPLHF.

This clone was detected only a few times. The CDR3 bases are TGTGCCAGCAGTTTCCTCGGACAGTTCAATCAGCCCCAGCATTTT. Its translation is CASSFLGQFNQPQHF. The chain is built from TRBV27 and TRBJ1-5; the D gene is possibly TRBD1 (6 bases). Trimming shortened V by 3 bases and J by 3 bases, and 12 bases separated the two germline ends. This CDR3 spans 15 amino acids. Germline CDR1 and CDR2: MNHEY and SMNVEV (reference sequence).

This clone was counted between two and nine times. The chain couples TRBV2 to TRBJ2-7; tentatively, D is TRBD2 (6 bases). This CDR3 has 16 residues. With 2 bases removed from V and 0 bases from J, the gap between germline ends came to 14 bases. Germline CDR1 and CDR2: SNHLY and FYNNEI. This chain's CDR3 is CASSESGWRVSYEQYF. CDR3 coding DNA: TGTGCCAGCAGTGAATCGGGGTGGAGGGTCTCCTACGAGCAGTACTTC.

This clone occurred a few times. The V and J genes are TRBV28 and TRBJ1-2; TRBD1 matches 11 bases. Germline CDR1 MDHEN, CDR2 SYDVKM. The CDR3 covers 14 residues. J was trimmed by 5 bases and V by 4 bases; bases with no gene match: 3. CDR3 amino acids: CASSSGQGAYGYTF. The CDR3 DNA sequence: TGTGCCAGCAGTTCCGGACAGGGGGCTTATGGCTACACCTTC.

The chain's CDR3 is CASSLASYYEQYF. The CDR3 nucleotides read TGTGCCAGCAGTTTGGCCAGCTACTACGAGCAGTACTTC. The chain employs TRBV27 and TRBJ2-7, with unresolved D. Trimming cost V 3 bases and J 3 bases, with 9 bases left between them. Germline-derived CDR1 and CDR2 are MNHEY and SMNVEV (reference sequence). This CDR3 contains 13 residues.

Worth noting for this clone: Germline and junction disagree at one end, which may indicate a read error. J is TRBJ2-7 and V is TRBV6-5; D gene unclear. The CDR3 is 12 residues long. CDR1 MNHEY and CDR2 SVGAGI come from the germline V gene. For the CDR3, the DNA is TGTGCCAGCCGTTACAACGGGCGCGAGCAGTACTTC. Translation gives CASRYNGREQYF.